Below, one T cell receptor beta chain is given with its context. Its antigen has not been determined. Base qualities are missing; no much larger clone stands one base away. This record belongs to a study of cytomegalovirus exposure and HLA in healthy donors (dated 2017 in TCRdb). General notes on the study: According to a later analysis, one platform produced both the 110 or so validation repertoires and the approximately 660 repertoires of the first cohort. To predict cytomegalovirus infection status, the study brought together high-throughput TCR immunosequencing, statistical association of individual TCRs with disease status, and machine learning. Along with the approximately 650-subject first cohort, a separate validation cohort of roughly 110 different subjects was used. The study aimed to test whether cataloging public T cell receptors could reveal signatures of past pathogen exposure. The paper's findings and limits, for the study overall: In the study, approximately 160 TCR beta chains were listed as associated with cytomegalovirus. Cytomegalovirus status was reported to be diagnosed by the classifier with high specificity and sensitivity in both the original and validation cohorts. A later analysis had no HLA typing for the validation cohort, so co-occurrence there was scored across all 110 or so repertoires. While some public TCRs were present in many individuals, most TCR sequences turned up only very rarely across donors. According to the authors, the approach could potentially be generalized to other disease states and immunological phenotypes. Subsequent analysis determined that TCRs grouped into clusters in the first cohort also showed a tendency toward co-occurrence across the approximately 110 validation repertoires, and 94% of cluster scores exceeded 0. In vitro tests confirmed that a few of the cytomegalovirus-associated TCR beta chains recognize cytomegalovirus antigens.

Libraries were constructed by the immunoSEQ multiplex PCR assay. Per the source publication's procedure: To diagnose cytomegalovirus status from the catalog of TCR beta chain sequences, a statistical classification framework was built. TCRdb limited this immuneACCESS table to in-frame rearrangements with V and J called. A share of clones is missing; checked studies link under half to unresolved V genes, and the rest is unexplained. That table supplies the V and J calls and clone size; D and trimming were determined from the DNA. In this sample the table shows approximately 88,000 clones, around 96% of which occur a single time. The ten largest clones capture under 1.5% of the sample. Counted from cysteine to phenylalanine, this CDR3 has 17 amino acids. Only CDR3 DNA is held: 51 bases, read in frame from base 1. CDR1 and CDR2 are read off the germline V gene as SQVTM and ANQGSEA. V ends up 3 bases short and J 3 bases short, with an unmatched junction base count of 8.

The donors were included in the validation cohort of over a hundred subjects, a group kept apart from the 666-subject first cohort. The chain links TRBV29-1 with TRBJ2-3; TRBD2 lines up with 14 middle nucleotides. Sequencing used PBMCs. The TCR sequence derives from a woman under 30 in good health and CMV-seronegative. The CDR3: CSVDGTSGSERTDTQYF. The DNA is TGCAGCGTTGACGGGACTAGCGGGAGTGAAAGGACAGATACGCAGTATTTT.